Following are 21 T cell receptor beta chains from one sample sequenced in a study of T cell responses to AZD1222 COVID-19 vaccine. Assay used: immunoSEQ multiplex PCR; TCRdb lists only in-frame clones, some missing. The sample has 120,000 or so clones; approximately 90% are singletons. This material consisted of peripheral blood, taken on day 0 of AZD1222 vaccination. All receptors come from an adult in good health.

The chain links TRBV6-5 to TRBJ1-2, with no clear D. CDR3 length equals 15 residues. V was pared by 5 bases and J by 4 bases, with 17 bases between. CDR1 and CDR2 from the germline V gene are MNHEY and SVGAGI. CDR3 loop: CASSTATAAGYGYTF. CDR3 coding DNA: TGTGCCAGCAGTACCGCCACAGCTGCAGGCTATGGCTACACCTTC.

This chain links TRBV20-1 with TRBJ1-6; weak D call: TRBD1 (6 bases). Germline V gives CDR1 DFQATT, CDR2 SNEGSKA (reference sequence). The CDR3 has 17 amino acids. V was cut by 3 bases and J by 0 bases, with 15 bases left in between. The CDR3 reads CSASVPGASSYNSPLHF. CDR3 bases: TGCAGTGCTAGTGTTCCGGGGGCGAGCTCCTATAATTCACCCCTCCACTTT.

The chain recombines TRBV29-1 with TRBJ2-3; D remains unclear. The CDR3 is made up of 13 amino acids. Germline V lookup: CDR1 SQVTM, CDR2 ANQGSEA. Trimming took 2 bases from V and 5 from J, leaving 11 bases between them. The CDR3 nucleotides read TGCAGCGTTGAAACTTGGCTGGGAGATACGCAGTATTTT. Translated: CSVETWLGDTQYF.

This clone appeared a single time. J is TRBJ2-1 and V is TRBV2; TRBD2 might be the D (5 bases). Germline V gene data show CDR1 as SNHLY and CDR2 as FYNNEI. The CDR3 length is 17 residues. V was pared by 4 bases and J by 6 bases, with 22 bases between. This chain's CDR3 is CASSVPLDGGSGNEQFF. DNA of the CDR3: TGTGCCAGCAGTGTCCCCTTGGACGGAGGATCGGGCAATGAGCAGTTCTTC. Full variable domain (remainder filled in from reference TRBV2 and TRBJ2-1): EPEVTQTPSHQVTQMGQEVILRCVPISNHLYFYWYRQILGQKVEFLVSFYNNEISEKSEIFDDQFSVERPDGSNFTLKIRSTKLEDSAMYFCASSVPLDGGSGNEQFFGPGTRLTVL.

The V gene is TRBV19, the J gene TRBJ1-4; D might be TRBD1 (5 bases). This CDR3 has 13 amino acids. From germline, CDR1 is LNHDA and CDR2 SQIVND (reference sequence). Deletions cut 6 bases from V and 8 bases from J, with 13 bases between. In DNA form, the CDR3 reads TGTGCCAGTAGCCTTCAGGGAGGGGAAAAACTGTTTTTT. This sequence encodes CASSLQGGEKLFF.

The chain's CDR3 is CATSDTSGRPNQPQHF. The CDR3 region has the DNA TGTGCCACCAGTGACACCTCAGGGCGTCCCAATCAGCCCCAGCATTTT. J is TRBJ1-5 and V is TRBV24-1, with a weak D call TRBD1 (5 bases). The germline CDR1 and CDR2 sequences are KGHDR and SFDVKD. CDR3 length equals 16 residues. Trimming shortened V by 4 bases and J by 3 bases, and 15 bases separated the two germline ends.

This chain links TRBV19 with TRBJ2-1; 12 positions match TRBD1. The V and J ends lost 1 base and 11 bases, in that order; junction bases with no gene match: 6. CDR3 size: 15 residues. CDR1 is LNHDA, CDR2 SQIVND, per germline (reference sequence). CDR3 region: CASSIVGQGALKQFF. For the CDR3, the DNA is TGTGCCAGTAGTATAGTGGGACAGGGGGCTCTAAAGCAGTTCTTC.

The V gene is TRBV15, the J gene TRBJ2-1, with TRBD2 as a possible D gene (6 bases). The CDR3 is 18 residues long. Germline values: CDR1 LNHNV, CDR2 YYDKDF (reference sequence). V gave up 3 bases and J gave up 0 bases, with 18 bases separating them. Written as DNA, the CDR3 is TGTGCCACCAGCAGCCCCGGGGGTAGCGGCAGCTCCTACAATGAGCAGTTCTTC. The encoded protein is CATSSPGGSGSSYNEQFF.

This chain connects TRBV28 to TRBJ1-2; 8 nucleotides match TRBD1. This CDR3 comprises 18 residues. Germline CDR1 MDHEN, CDR2 SYDVKM. With 3 bases clipped from V and 2 bases from J, the junction kept 14 bases outside the gene matches. The CDR3 protein is CASSFAGLGRGLNYGYTF. The CDR3, as DNA: TGTGCCAGCAGTTTTGCTGGTCTGGGCAGGGGGCTAAACTATGGCTACACCTTC.

The chain couples TRBV18 to TRBJ2-3; 10 nucleotides match TRBD2. The germline V gene encodes CDR1 KGHSH and CDR2 LQKENI. Losses at the gene ends were 3 bases for V and 2 bases for J; bases not matched to a gene: 8. The CDR3 totals 17 residues. CDR3 protein: CASSPPASGSLTDTQYF. The CDR3 DNA sequence: TGTGCCAGCTCACCTCCGGCTAGCGGGAGCCTCACAGATACGCAGTATTTT. Looking up the rest from reference TRBV18 and TRBJ2-3 gives the full variable domain: NAGVMQNPRHLVRRRGQEARLRCSPMKGHSHVYWYRQLPEEGLKFMVYLQKENIIDESGMPKERFSAEFPKEGPSILRIQQVVRGDSAAYFCASSPPASGSLTDTQYFGPGTRLTVL.

In this sample, this clone turned up a few times. The DNA of the CDR3 is TGTGCCAGTAGTCCCCCCAGGGGCGCGGGCTATGGCTACACCTTC. Its protein product is CASSPPRGAGYGYTF. V is TRBV19 and J is TRBJ1-2, with a tentative D call TRBD1 (6 bases). The CDR3 extends over 15 amino acids. Germline V gene data show CDR1 as LNHDA and CDR2 as SQIVND (reference sequence). Between the trimmed V and J ends, which lost 5 bases and 4 bases, there was a span of 17 bases.

The CDR3: CASSPQGTAGNEQFF. In DNA, the CDR3 is TGTGCCAGCAGCCCTCAAGGGACCGCTGGGAATGAGCAGTTCTTC. The V and J genes are TRBV7-9 and TRBJ2-1; D might be TRBD1 or TRBD2, each matching 5 bases. With 5 bases removed from V and 7 bases from J, the gap between germline ends came to 18 bases. CDR3 length equals 15 residues. Germline values: CDR1 SEHNR, CDR2 FQNEAQ (reference sequence).

This clone was seen a few times. CDR3 residues: CSVGASDNEQFF. In DNA, the CDR3 is TGCAGCGTTGGGGCTAGCGACAATGAGCAGTTCTTC. The chain uses TRBV29-1 and TRBJ2-1; possibly TRBD2 for D (6 bases). The CDR3 covers 12 residues. V gave up 4 bases and J gave up 5 bases, with 9 bases separating them. The V gene's germline CDR1 is SQVTM and CDR2 ANQGSEA.

V gene TRBV7-2 combines with J gene TRBJ2-1; D is ambiguous. CDR1 is SGHTA and CDR2 is FQGNSA in the germline V gene. Trimming pared 5 bases from V and 6 bases from J, leaving 14 bases between. The CDR3 has 14 amino acids. CDR3 sequence reads: CASSPHRAPNEQFF. CDR3 DNA sequence: TGTGCCAGCAGCCCCCACCGGGCGCCCAATGAGCAGTTCTTC.

The chain employs TRBV7-8 and TRBJ2-6; D is ambiguous. With 0 bases removed from V and 4 bases from J, the gap between germline ends came to 4 bases. The CDR3 sequence is 14 residues long. Germline CDR1 reads SGHVS; CDR2 reads FQNEAQ. This CDR3 reads CASSLAVGANVLTF. For the CDR3, the DNA is TGTGCCAGCAGCTTAGCGGTCGGGGCCAACGTCCTGACTTTC.

This chain connects TRBV7-3 to TRBJ2-4; no clear D gene. The length of the CDR3 is 15 residues. The germline V gene has CDR1 SGHTA and CDR2 FQGTGA. The germline V and J ends were trimmed by 5 bases and 5 bases, with 16 bases remaining between them. For the CDR3, the DNA is TGTGCCAGCAGCCCCCCGTGGAACCCCCAAAACATTCAGTACTTC. Translated, it gives CASSPPWNPQNIQYF.

This chain links TRBV2 with TRBJ1-4, with D unresolved. The germline V gene has CDR1 SNHLY and CDR2 FYNNEI. V was pared by 6 bases and J by 0 bases, with 8 bases between. The CDR3 is 14 amino acids. CDR3 bases: TGTGCCAGCAGGGGTTCTGCAACTAATGAAAAACTGTTTTTT. Translated: CASRGSATNEKLFF.

As DNA, the CDR3 is TGTGCCAGCAGTCAGGGGACAGGGAAAAACATTCAGTACTTC. This sequence encodes CASSQGTGKNIQYF. The chain employs TRBV11-2 and TRBJ2-4, with 9 positions matching TRBD1. The V gene end was trimmed by 6 bases and the J gene end by 4 bases; junction bases not matched to a gene: 4. The CDR3 sequence is 14 residues long. The germline V gene encodes CDR1 SGHAT and CDR2 FQNNGV.

The chain joins TRBV18 to TRBJ2-5; 9 positions match TRBD1. Germline V CDR1 and CDR2: KGHSH, LQKENI. Trimming removed 0 bases from V and 1 base from J; junction bases left unmatched: 3. The CDR3 extends over 16 amino acids. The CDR3 spells CASSPPLGQGQETQYF. The DNA for the CDR3 is TGTGCCAGCTCACCACCGCTGGGACAGGGCCAAGAGACCCAGTACTTC.

V and J are TRBV19 and TRBJ2-5; 9 bases agree with TRBD2. CDR3 size: 11 residues. Germline lookup yields CDR1 LNHDA and CDR2 SQIVND (reference sequence). J lost 5 bases, V lost 8 bases, and 0 bases had no gene match. The CDR3 DNA is TGTGCCAGTCTAGCGGGGGAGACCCAGTACTTC. It is translated as CASLAGETQYF.

Turning to this clone: The sample has other DNA sequences that encode this CDR3 too. This chain connects TRBV6-1 to TRBJ2-7; TRBD1 agrees at 7 bases. This CDR3 is 13 amino acids long. V was pared by 3 bases and J by 5 bases, with 4 bases of the junction left unmatched. Germline CDR1 is MNHNS and CDR2 is SASEGT. In nucleotides, the CDR3 is TGTGCCAGCAGTGACCCGCAGGGGGACGAGCAGTACTTC. Translated, it gives CASSDPQGDEQYF.